One and the same sample provided the 7 T cell receptor beta chains below, sequenced in a study of technical replicates of blood from several donors. Sequencing used immunoSEQ multiplex PCR; TCRdb keeps in-frame clones, though not all of them. The sample includes around 89,000 clones, 85% to 95% of them seen just once. Sequencing was performed on T cells isolated from PBMCs. Every receptor here comes from a human donor in good health.

The chain couples TRBV6-1 to TRBJ2-7, with 11 bases matching TRBD2. The CDR3 is made up of 19 amino acids. The trim removed 3 bases at V and 2 bases at J, leaving 15 bases unmatched. Germline CDR1 is MNHNS and CDR2 is SASEGT. CDR3 region: CASSEIWASGGPDTYEQYF. CDR3 in DNA: TGTGCCAGCAGTGAGATTTGGGCTAGCGGGGGGCCCGACACCTACGAGCAGTACTTC.

The chain recombines TRBV20-1 with TRBJ2-7; D is perhaps TRBD2 (5 bases). Germline V CDR1 and CDR2: DFQATT, SNEGSKA (reference sequence). The CDR3 extends over 11 amino acids. V was clipped by 6 bases and J by 3 bases, with 9 bases between them. CDR3 sequence (DNA): TGCAGTGCGACTACTAGCTACGAGCAGTACTTC. This translates into CSATTSYEQYF.

This clone showed up just once. This chain connects TRBV2 to TRBJ1-5, with no clear D. Deletions cut 5 bases from V and 3 bases from J, with 11 bases between. The CDR3 is made up of 14 amino acids. Germline-derived CDR1 and CDR2 are SNHLY and FYNNEI. This CDR3 is CASSPERINQPQHF. CDR3 in DNA: TGTGCCAGCAGTCCGGAGAGGATCAATCAGCCCCAGCATTTT.

V gene TRBV28 combines with J gene TRBJ1-4; the D gene is possibly TRBD1 (5 bases). There are 16 residues in the CDR3. V was pared by 7 bases and J by 8 bases, with 23 bases between. CDR1 and CDR2 from the germline V gene are MDHEN and SYDVKM. The CDR3 DNA sequence: TGTGCCAGCACTAGGCGTTTCCGGGGCGGGGGAGAAAAACTGTTTTTT. This encodes CASTRRFRGGGEKLFF.

The chain joins TRBV7-9 to TRBJ1-4; 7 positions agree with TRBD1. The CDR3 loop spans 16 amino acids. Germline loops: CDR1 SEHNR, CDR2 FQNEAQ (reference sequence). V was clipped by 5 bases and J by 8 bases; unmatched bases: 14. The CDR3 DNA sequence: TGTGCCAGCAGCCTACCGAGAGGGGGCGAGAGGGAAAAACTGTTTTTT. It is translated as CASSLPRGGEREKLFF.

The rearrangement uses TRBV30 and TRBJ1-1; D not certain. V lost 2 bases, J lost 4 bases, and 20 bases lay in between. Germline assignment: CDR1 GTSNPN and CDR2 SVGIG (reference sequence). The CDR3 loop spans 16 amino acids. The CDR3 bases are TGTGCCTGGAGTTTACCCCAGACGGCGACAATCACTGAAGCTTTCTTT. Amino acid sequence: CAWSLPQTATITEAFF. The whole variable domain, filled in from reference TRBV30 and TRBJ1-1, reads SQTIHQWPATLVQPVGSPLSLECTVEGTSNPNLYWYRQAAGRGLQLLFYSVGIGQISSEVPQNLSASRPQDRQFILSSKKLLLSDSGFYLCAWSLPQTATITEAFFGQGTRLTVV.

The V call is TRBV6-5, the J call TRBJ1-1, with no clear D. Trimming took off 5 bases at V and 1 base at J, with 8 bases between the two ends. The CDR3 covers 13 residues. Germline CDR1 is MNHEY and CDR2 is SVGAGI. The CDR3 DNA follows: TGTGCCAGCAGTGCGAACGGGAACACTGAAGCTTTCTTT. It yields the protein CASSANGNTEAFF.